This T cell receptor beta chain was retrieved from a study of brain metastases from non-small cell lung cancer. Germline CDR1 LNHDA, CDR2 SQIVND (reference sequence). The CDR3 length is 17 residues. V was shortened by 7 bases and J by 2 bases, with 21 bases between the two germline ends. General study points: T-cell infiltration was lower in brain metastases than primaries (P < 0.001). Compared with their matched primary tumors, 60% to 80% of brain metastases showed expanded T-cell clones. Brain metastases shared most TCR repertoire with primaries, with sparse T cells.

Profiled with immunoSEQ multiplex PCR; TCRdb holds only in-frame clones, not every one. Here the sample spans 2,000 to 3,000 clones, under 85% being singletons. Details on this clone: The antigen remains unidentified.

The rearrangement uses TRBV19 and TRBJ1-5; D unresolved. This receptor was obtained from a donor at least 40 years old with non-small cell lung cancer. Sequencing input: primary lung tumor tissue. CDR3 nucleotide sequence: TGTGCCAGTACGGCCCTCCGGGAGTTCAGCGGCAATCAGCCCCAGCATTTT. Amino acids: CASTALREFSGNQPQHF.